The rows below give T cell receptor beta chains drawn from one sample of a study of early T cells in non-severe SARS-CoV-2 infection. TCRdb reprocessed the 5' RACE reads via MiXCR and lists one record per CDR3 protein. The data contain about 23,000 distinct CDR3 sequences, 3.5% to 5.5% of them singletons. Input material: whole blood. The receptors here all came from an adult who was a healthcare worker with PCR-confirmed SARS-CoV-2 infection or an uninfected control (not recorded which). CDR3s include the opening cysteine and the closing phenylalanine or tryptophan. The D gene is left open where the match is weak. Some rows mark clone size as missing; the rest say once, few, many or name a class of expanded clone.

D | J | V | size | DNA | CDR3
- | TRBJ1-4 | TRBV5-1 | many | TGCGCCAGCAGCCAGAGGGGCCCTGAAAAACTGTTTTTT | CASSQRGPEKLFF
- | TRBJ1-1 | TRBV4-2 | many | TGTGCCAGCAGCCAAGGGGGGGTTCTGAACACTGAAGCTTTCTTT | CASSQGGVLNTEAFF
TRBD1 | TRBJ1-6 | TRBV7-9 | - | TGTGCCAGCAGCAATCCGGGTCGACAGGGCTGGTCACCCCTCCACTTT | CASSNPGRQGWSPLHF
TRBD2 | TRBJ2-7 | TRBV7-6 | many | TGTGCCAGCAGCCTTTTTTCTAGCGGGGGTTTCTCCTACGAGCAGTACTTC | CASSLFSSGGFSYEQYF
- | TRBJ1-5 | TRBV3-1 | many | TGTGCCAGCAGCCACCAGGCCTATCAGCCCCAGCATTTT | CASSHQAYQPQHF
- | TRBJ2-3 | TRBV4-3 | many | TGCGCCAGCAGCCAAGACTCCCAGTTTTCATCGGATACGCAGTATTTT | CASSQDSQFSSDTQYF
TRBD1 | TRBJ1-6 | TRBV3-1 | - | TGTGCCAGCAGCCTCAGGGGGCTGAATTCACCCCTCCACTTT | CASSLRGLNSPLHF
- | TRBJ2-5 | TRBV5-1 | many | TGCGCCAGCAGCCCTCCCAGAGGGGAGACCCAGTACTTC | CASSPPRGETQYF
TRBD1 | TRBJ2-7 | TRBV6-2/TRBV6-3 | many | TGTGCCAGCACCCACAGGGGTCTAACCTACGAGCAGTACTTC | CASTHRGLTYEQYF
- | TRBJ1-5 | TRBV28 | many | TGTGCCAGCATTCCCGCCGGGGCGGACAATCAGCCCCAGCATTTT | CASIPAGADNQPQHF
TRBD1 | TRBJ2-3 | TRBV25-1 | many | TGTGCCAGCGCCTTCGGGACAGGCACAGATACGCAGTATTTT | CASAFGTGTDTQYF
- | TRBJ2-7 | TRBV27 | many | TGTGCCAGCAGTCCCTCCGTAGGATACGAGCAGTACTTC | CASSPSVGYEQYF
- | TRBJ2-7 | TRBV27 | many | TGTGCCAGCATCCCCGACAACCTCTCCTACGAGCAGTACTTC | CASIPDNLSYEQYF
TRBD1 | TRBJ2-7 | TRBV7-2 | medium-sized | TGTGCCAGCAGCCTAAGACAGGGGTCAACTCAGGGATACGAGCAGTACTTC | CASSLRQGSTQGYEQYF
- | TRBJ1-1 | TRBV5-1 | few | TGCGCCAGCGGTTATAAGCGGGACACTGAAGCTTTCTTT | CASGYKRDTEAFF
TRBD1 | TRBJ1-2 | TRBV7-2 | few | TGTGCCAGCAGCACCGGGACAGGGAACTATGGCTACACCTTC | CASSTGTGNYGYTF
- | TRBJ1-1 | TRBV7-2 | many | TGTGCCAGCAGCTTAGGTCCTGCCACTGAAGCTTTCTTT | CASSLGPATEAFF
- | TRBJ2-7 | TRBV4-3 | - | TGCGCCAGCAGCCAAGACTACCTAGGCTCCTACGAGCAGTACTTC | CASSQDYLGSYEQYF
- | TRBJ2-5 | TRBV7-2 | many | TGTGCCAGCAGCTCAACTACTTGGCAAGAGACCCAGTACTTC | CASSSTTWQETQYF
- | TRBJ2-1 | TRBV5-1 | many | TGCGCCAGCAGCCTACAGGCCAATGAGCAGTTCTTC | CASSLQANEQFF
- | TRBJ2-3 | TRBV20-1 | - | TGCAGTGATCGGGGACGGGGCCTCCGCACAGATACGCAGTATTTT | CSDRGRGLRTDTQYF
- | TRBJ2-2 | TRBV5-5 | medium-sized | TGTGCCAGCAGCTCTTCCCGGGCGCGAACCGGGGAGCTGTTTTTT | CASSSSRARTGELFF
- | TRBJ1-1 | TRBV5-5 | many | TGTGCCAGCAGCTCCTACGCTATAAATTTGGGACCCCCCACTGAAGCTTTCTTT | CASSSYAINLGPPTEAFF
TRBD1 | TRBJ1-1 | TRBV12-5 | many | TGTGCTCTATACCTGACCGGGACAGAGGGCACTGAAGCTTTCTTT | CALYLTGTEGTEAFF
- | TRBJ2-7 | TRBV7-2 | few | TGTGCCAGCAGCCCTACCGGCAGTCCCTACGAGCAGTACTTC | CASSPTGSPYEQYF
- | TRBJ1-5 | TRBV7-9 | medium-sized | TGTGCCAGCAGGGCGGTTGGCACCCCTGGGCAGCCCCAGCATTTT | CASRAVGTPGQPQHF
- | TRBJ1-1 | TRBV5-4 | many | TGTGCCAGCAGCTTAAGTGGGGTCAACACTGAAGCTTTCTTT | CASSLSGVNTEAFF
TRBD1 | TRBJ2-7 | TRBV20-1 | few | TGCAGTGCTAGAGATGGGACAGGGATTGAACAGTACTTC | CSARDGTGIEQYF
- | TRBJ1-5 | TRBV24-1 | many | TGTGCCACCAGTGATCCCCAGGGGTCTAGCAATCAGCCCCAGCATTTT | CATSDPQGSSNQPQHF
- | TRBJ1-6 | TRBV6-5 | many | TGTGCCAGCAGAAAAGTCTCCTATAATTCACCCCTCCACTTT | CASRKVSYNSPLHF
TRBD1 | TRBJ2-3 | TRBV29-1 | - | TGCAGCGTTGAAGTCGGCAGGGGGCCAGATACGCAGTATTTT | CSVEVGRGPDTQYF
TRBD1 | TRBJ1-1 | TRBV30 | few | TGTGCCTGGAGCCTGGGACAGATCAACACTGAAGCTTTCTTT | CAWSLGQINTEAFF
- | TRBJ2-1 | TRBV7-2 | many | TGTGCCAGCAGCTTTGGGCCCATCCTTAACAATGAGCAGTTCTTC | CASSFGPILNNEQFF
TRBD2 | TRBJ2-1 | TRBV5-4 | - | TGTGCCAGCAGCTTGGCCGGGACTAGCGATGAGCAGTTCTTC | CASSLAGTSDEQFF
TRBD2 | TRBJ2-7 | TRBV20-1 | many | TGCAGTGGCACAAGCGGGGGGCGCAACGAGCAGTACTTC | CSGTSGGRNEQYF
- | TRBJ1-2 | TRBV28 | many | TGTGCCAGCAGTTTAGTGCAGCTGAACTATGGCTACACCTTC | CASSLVQLNYGYTF
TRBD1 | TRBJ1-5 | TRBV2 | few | TGTGCCAGCAGCGAGGGGGCCCAGCCCCAGCATTTT | CASSEGAQPQHF
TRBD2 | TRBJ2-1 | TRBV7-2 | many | TGTGCCAGCAGCTCCGGGACTAGCTCCTACAATGAGCAGTTCTTC | CASSSGTSSYNEQFF
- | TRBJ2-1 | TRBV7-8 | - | TGTGCCAGCAGCTCCCGGTTCCAGAGCTCCTACAATGAGCAGTTCTTC | CASSSRFQSSYNEQFF
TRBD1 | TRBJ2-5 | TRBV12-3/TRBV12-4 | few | TGTGCCAGCAGCTACAGGGGGCGGGAGACCCAGTACTTC | CASSYRGRETQYF
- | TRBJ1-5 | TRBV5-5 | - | TGTGCCAGCAGCTTGTGGGGGGCGCAGCCCCAGCATTTT | CASSLWGAQPQHF
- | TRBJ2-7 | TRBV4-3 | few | TGCGCCAGCAGCCAAGATCTTACAAACAGGGAGAACGAGCAGTACTTC | CASSQDLTNRENEQYF